Below are 13 T cell receptor beta chains sequenced from a single sample in a study of blood T cell repertoires in COVID-19. Data came from immunoSEQ multiplex PCR; TCRdb stores just in-frame clones and leaves some out. The sample holds about 100,000 clones, over 80% seen once. Sequenced sample: peripheral blood. Receptors were obtained from a man aged 45-65 years with active COVID-19.

The J gene is TRBJ2-6, the V gene TRBV6-4, with a tentative D call TRBD1 (6 bases). Trimming took 9 bases from V and 0 from J, leaving 15 bases between them. The V gene's germline CDR1 is MRHNA and CDR2 SNTAGT. The CDR3 is 16 amino acids. The CDR3 nucleotides read TGTGCCAGTGCCCCGGACAGTAGCTCTGGGGCCAACGTCCTGACTTTC. The encoded protein is CASAPDSSSGANVLTF.

J is TRBJ1-1 and V is TRBV5-4, with 7 nucleotides matching TRBD1. Losses at the gene ends were 5 bases for V and 4 bases for J; bases not matched to a gene: 11. This CDR3 spans 15 amino acids. Germline loops: CDR1 SGHNT, CDR2 YYREEE (reference sequence). The CDR3 reads CASRPDREWGTEAFF. CDR3 coding DNA: TGTGCCAGCAGACCTGACAGGGAATGGGGCACTGAAGCTTTCTTT.

The chain uses TRBV6-5 and TRBJ1-1, with a weak D call TRBD1 (5 bases). The ends were cut back, 7 bases at V and 4 bases at J, with 13 bases in the middle. The CDR3 spans 13 residues. The germline CDR1 and CDR2 sequences are MNHEY and SVGAGI. The chain's CDR3 is CASNPPGATEAFF. The CDR3 nucleotides read TGTGCCAGCAATCCCCCTGGGGCCACTGAAGCTTTCTTT.

J is TRBJ2-5 and V is TRBV27; 9 positions match TRBD2. Per the germline V gene, CDR1 is MNHEY and CDR2 is SMNVEV (reference sequence). This CDR3 is 14 amino acids long. Trimming removed 3 bases from V and 7 bases from J; junction bases left unmatched: 6. The CDR3 is CASSLLAGGPTQYF. For the CDR3, the DNA is TGTGCCAGCAGTTTGTTGGCGGGAGGGCCGACCCAGTACTTC.

V is TRBV9 and J is TRBJ1-1, with D uncertain. CDR1 SGDLS and CDR2 YYNGEE come from the germline V gene. V was pared by 2 bases and J by 3 bases, with 8 bases between. The CDR3 contains 13 residues. The CDR3 loop is CASSVGPDTEAFF. The CDR3 coding sequence is TGTGCCAGCAGCGTTGGGCCGGACACTGAAGCTTTCTTT.

V and J are TRBV24-1 and TRBJ2-1; 7 bases agree with TRBD1. The trim removed 5 bases at V and 5 bases at J, leaving 5 bases unmatched. The CDR3 consists of 14 residues. CDR1 is KGHDR and CDR2 is SFDVKD in the germline V gene. The DNA of the CDR3 is TGTGCCACCAGTGGGGCAGGGGGACACAATGAGCAGTTCTTC. As protein: CATSGAGGHNEQFF.

V usage is TRBV28 and J usage is TRBJ1-1; no reliable D call. The germline CDR1 and CDR2 sequences are MDHEN and SYDVKM. Trimming stripped 3 bases from V and 4 bases from J, with 12 bases between. The CDR3 totals 14 residues. CDR3 region: CASSFLAGSTEAFF. The CDR3 DNA sequence: TGTGCCAGCAGTTTCCTCGCCGGGAGCACTGAAGCTTTCTTT.

This clone was detected once. This chain connects TRBV6-1 to TRBJ1-2, with 9 bases lining up with TRBD1. The V segment lost 4 bases and the J segment 6 bases; nucleotides outside the gene matches: 15. The germline CDR1 and CDR2 sequences are MNHNS and SASEGT. The CDR3 extends over 17 amino acids. The CDR3 here is CASSAGIGTGKSNGYTF. The DNA of the CDR3 is TGTGCCAGCAGTGCCGGTATCGGGACAGGGAAGTCGAATGGCTACACCTTC.

V and J are TRBV18 and TRBJ2-3; maybe TRBD2 (5 bases). V lost 3 bases and J lost 0, with 7 bases in between. From germline, CDR1 is KGHSH and CDR2 LQKENI. The CDR3 runs to 14 residues. The CDR3 protein is CASSPPGSTDTQYF. The CDR3 DNA sequence: TGTGCCAGCTCACCTCCGGGAAGCACAGATACGCAGTATTTT.

This chain joins TRBV18 and TRBJ2-7; D possibly corresponds to TRBD1 (5 bases). V lost 3 bases and J 0 bases, leaving 9 bases between the germline ends. This CDR3 is built from 14 residues. Germline loops: CDR1 KGHSH, CDR2 LQKENI. The CDR3 sequence: CASSPDIPSYEQYF. In DNA, the CDR3 is TGTGCCAGCTCACCGGACATCCCCTCCTACGAGCAGTACTTC.

This rearrangement joins TRBV4-1 to TRBJ2-1; D remains ambiguous. The V gene lost 4 bases and the J gene lost 6 bases, with 13 bases spanning the gap. Germline CDR1 and CDR2: MGHRA and YSYEKL. The length of the CDR3 is 14 residues. Here the CDR3 reads CASSRERLVNEQFF. DNA of the CDR3: TGCGCCAGCAGCCGAGAAAGGCTAGTCAATGAGCAGTTCTTC.

This clone was found a few times. V is TRBV7-3 and J is TRBJ2-3, with D tentatively TRBD2 (5 bases). The CDR3 has 13 residues. CDR1 is SGHTA, CDR2 FQGTGA, per germline. The V end was cut by 3 bases, the J end by 6 bases, with 10 bases between. CDR3: CASSFDGGDTQYF. The CDR3 region has the DNA TGTGCCAGCAGCTTCGACGGCGGGGATACGCAGTATTTT.

This sequence joins TRBV3-1 (or the pseudogene TRBV3-2) and TRBJ2-7; TRBD2 might be the D (6 bases). Germline assignment: CDR1 LGHDT and CDR2 YNNKEL (reference sequence). CDR3 length: 12 amino acids. V lost 1 base to trimming and J lost 5 bases, with 6 bases between them. CDR3 coding DNA: TGTGCCAGCAGCCAAGGGGGGGACGAGCAGTACTTC. Translated: CASSQGGDEQYF.